This TCR beta chain was found in a study of control samples from healthy donors and cancer patients. J gave up 4 bases and V 5 bases, and 7 bases lay outside the gene matches. This CDR3 has 15 amino acids. CDR1 is SGHVS and CDR2 is FQNEAQ in the germline V gene. Using immunoSEQ multiplex PCR, the repertoire was profiled, and TCRdb retains in-frame clones only, with some absent. This sample yields some 95,000 clones, of which around 88% are seen a single time; less than 15% belongs to the top ten. Sequencing was performed on blood. The sequence was obtained from a man in his thirties or forties in good health. V is TRBV7-8 and J is TRBJ2-1, with 8 bases identical to TRBD1. CDR3 residues: CASSTGQGGYNEQFF. The CDR3 nucleotides read TGTGCCAGCAGCACCGGACAGGGTGGTTACAATGAGCAGTTCTTC.